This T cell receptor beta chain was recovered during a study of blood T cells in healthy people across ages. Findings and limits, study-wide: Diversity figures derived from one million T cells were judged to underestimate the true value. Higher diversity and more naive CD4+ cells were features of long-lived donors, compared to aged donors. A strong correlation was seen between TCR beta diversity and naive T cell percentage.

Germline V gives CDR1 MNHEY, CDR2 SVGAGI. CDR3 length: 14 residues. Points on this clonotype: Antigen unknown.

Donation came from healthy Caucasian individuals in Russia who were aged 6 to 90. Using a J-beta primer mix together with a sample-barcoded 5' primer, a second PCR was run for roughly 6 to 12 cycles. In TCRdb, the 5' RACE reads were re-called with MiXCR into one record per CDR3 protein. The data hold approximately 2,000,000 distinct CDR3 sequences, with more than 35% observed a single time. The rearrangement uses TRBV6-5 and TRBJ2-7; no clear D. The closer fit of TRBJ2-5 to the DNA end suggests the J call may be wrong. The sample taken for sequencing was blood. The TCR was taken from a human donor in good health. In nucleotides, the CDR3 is TGTGCCAGCAGTTACGATCACGGCCGAGAGACCCAGTACTTC. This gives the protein CASSYDHGRETQYF.